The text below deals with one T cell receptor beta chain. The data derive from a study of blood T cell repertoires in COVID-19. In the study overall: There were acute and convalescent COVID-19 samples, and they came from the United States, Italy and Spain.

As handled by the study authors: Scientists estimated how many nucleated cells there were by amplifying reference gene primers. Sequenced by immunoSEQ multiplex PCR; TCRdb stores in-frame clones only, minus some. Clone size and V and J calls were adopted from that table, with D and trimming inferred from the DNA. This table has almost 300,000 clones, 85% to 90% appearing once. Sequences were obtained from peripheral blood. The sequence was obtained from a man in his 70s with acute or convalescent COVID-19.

In nucleotides, the CDR3 is TGTGCCAGCAGTTTACGGGGGAACTACGAGCAGTACTTC. Its protein product is CASSLRGNYEQYF. The chain has TRBV27 and TRBJ2-7; a weak D match, TRBD2 (6 bases). The V end lost 2 bases, the J end lost 3 bases, and 8 bases lay between the germline ends. Germline CDR1 and CDR2: MNHEY and SMNVEV (reference sequence). The CDR3 covers 13 residues.